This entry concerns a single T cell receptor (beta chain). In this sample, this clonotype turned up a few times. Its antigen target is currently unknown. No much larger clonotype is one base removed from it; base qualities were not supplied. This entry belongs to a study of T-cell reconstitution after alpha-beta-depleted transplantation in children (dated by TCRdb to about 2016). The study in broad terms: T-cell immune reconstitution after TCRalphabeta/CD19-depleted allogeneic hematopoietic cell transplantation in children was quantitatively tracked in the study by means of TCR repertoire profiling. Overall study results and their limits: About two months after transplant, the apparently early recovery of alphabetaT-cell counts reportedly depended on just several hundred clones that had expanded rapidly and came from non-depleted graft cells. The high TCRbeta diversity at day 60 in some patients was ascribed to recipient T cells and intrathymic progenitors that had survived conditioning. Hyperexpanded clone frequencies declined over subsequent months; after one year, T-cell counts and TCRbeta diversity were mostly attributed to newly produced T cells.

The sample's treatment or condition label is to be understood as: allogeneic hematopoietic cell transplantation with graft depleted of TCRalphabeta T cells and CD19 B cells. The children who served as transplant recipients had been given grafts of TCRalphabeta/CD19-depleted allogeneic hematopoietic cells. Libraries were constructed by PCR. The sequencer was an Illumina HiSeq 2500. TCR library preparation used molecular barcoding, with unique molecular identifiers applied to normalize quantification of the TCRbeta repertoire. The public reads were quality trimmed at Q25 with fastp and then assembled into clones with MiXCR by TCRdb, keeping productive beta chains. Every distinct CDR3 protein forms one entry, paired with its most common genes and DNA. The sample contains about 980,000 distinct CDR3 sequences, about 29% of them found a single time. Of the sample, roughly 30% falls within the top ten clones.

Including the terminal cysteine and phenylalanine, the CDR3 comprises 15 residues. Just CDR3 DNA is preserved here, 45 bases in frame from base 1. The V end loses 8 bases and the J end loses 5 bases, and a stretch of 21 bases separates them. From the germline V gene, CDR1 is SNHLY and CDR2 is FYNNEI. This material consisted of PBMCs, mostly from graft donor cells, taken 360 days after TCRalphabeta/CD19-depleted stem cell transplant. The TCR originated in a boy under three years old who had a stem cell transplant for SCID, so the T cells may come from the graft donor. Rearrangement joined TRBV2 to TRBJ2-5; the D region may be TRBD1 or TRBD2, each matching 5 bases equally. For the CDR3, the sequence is CASAKRGLGLETQYF. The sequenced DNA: TGTGCCAGCGCGAAGAGGGGCCTTGGGTTGGAGACCCAGTACTTC.